This is a list of T cell receptor beta chains from one sample in a study of CD8+CD57+ T cells in acquired aplastic anemia. TCRdb used MiXCR to reprocess the reads, holding one entry per CDR3 protein. Among approximately 200,000 distinct CDR3 sequences listed, over 40% were seen once. The sample taken for sequencing was sorted CD4+, CD8+, or CD8+CD57+ T cells (not recorded which) from PBMCs. These receptors all come from a human donor with aplastic anemia. The CDR3 runs from the conserved cysteine through the conserved F or W. The D gene is left open where the match is weak. A clone size is listed for some rows: how often the clone was seen (once, few, many), or a class if it is expanded.

d_call clone_size j_call v_call cdr3_nt cdr3_aa
TRBD1 . TRBJ2-2 TRBV29-1 TGCAGCGTTGAGTGGACAGGGAACACCGGGGAGCTGTCTTGG CSVEWTGNTGELSW
. many TRBJ1-5 TRBV19 TGTGCCAGTACTCCCACAGGGCTCGGGCAGCCCCAGCATTTT CASTPTGLGQPQHF
. few TRBJ1-5 TRBV7-2 TGTGCCAGCAGCTTAGTGGGCAACCAAAATCAGCCCCAGCATTTT CASSLVGNQNQPQHF
TRBD2 . TRBJ2-1 TRBV7-2 TGTGCCAGCAGCTTAGTCTCCGGCGGGGGGGCCGAAAATGAGCAGTTCTTC CASSLVSGGGAENEQFF
. . TRBJ1-1 TRBV14 TGTGCCAGCAGAGATCAGTTGAACACTGAAGCTTTCTTT CASRDQLNTEAFF
. many TRBJ2-5 TRBV4-1 TGCGCCAGCAGCCAAGAGTCCGGAACCCAAGAGACCCAGTACTTC CASSQESGTQETQYF
TRBD2 many TRBJ2-2 TRBV5-1 TGCGCCAGCCGTCCGTCCGGGACTAGCTTGTCCGGGGAGCTGTTTTTT CASRPSGTSLSGELFF
TRBD1 . TRBJ1-1 TRBV29-1 TGCAGCGCAAGGACAGGGGGCTACGGCACTGAAGCTTTCTTT CSARTGGYGTEAFF
. . TRBJ2-3 TRBV20-1 TGCAGTGCTAGGAAGGGTACGCAGTATTTT CSARKGTQYF
TRBD2 many TRBJ2-1 TRBV7-8 TGTGCCAGCAGCTTAGCCCGAGCGGGGGGCCCTTACAATGAGCAGTTCTTC CASSLARAGGPYNEQFF
TRBD1 . TRBJ2-4 TRBV5-4 TGTGCCAGCAGCTTACAGGGGGCCAAAAACATTCAGTACTTC CASSLQGAKNIQYF
TRBD1 . TRBJ1-5 TRBV5-1 TGTGCCAGCACCCGGGACAGGGGGCCTTATAGCAATCAGCCCCAGCATTTT CASTRDRGPYSNQPQHF
. . TRBJ1-1 TRBV29-1 TGCAGCGTTCCCAAGACAGACACTGAAGCTTTCTTT CSVPKTDTEAFF
. . TRBJ2-7 TRBV7-2 TGTGCCAGCAGCTGGGGACTTGGAGCCGAGCAGTACTTC CASSWGLGAEQYF
TRBD1 many TRBJ2-7 TRBV4-1 TGCGCCAGCAGCCATTACTCGACAGGGCAATCAATCGGCTACGAGCAGTACTTC CASSHYSTGQSIGYEQYF
. . TRBJ2-7 TRBV7-7 TGTGCCAGCGGCCTAGGATCCGGTGGGGACTACGAGCAGTACTTC CASGLGSGGDYEQYF
TRBD1 many TRBJ2-1 TRBV9 TGTGCCTCCGGCCGGGGACAGTCCTACAATGAGCAGTTCTTC CASGRGQSYNEQFF
. few TRBJ2-2 TRBV2 TGTGCCAGCGTTCCAGCGGAGAACACCGGGGAGCTGTTTTTT CASVPAENTGELFF
. many TRBJ2-7 TRBV11-2 TGTGCCAGCAGCTTAAGGCTTAGGTCCTACGAGCAGTACTTC CASSLRLRSYEQYF
TRBD1 . TRBJ2-7 TRBV15 TGTGCCACCAGCCCCGGGGGACAGGGGGCAGGCGAGCAGTACTTC CATSPGGQGAGEQYF
. many TRBJ1-3 TRBV6-5 TGTGCCAGCAGTTATTCCCGCCCCTCTGGAAACACCATATATTTT CASSYSRPSGNTIYF
. . TRBJ1-2 TRBV5-1 TGCGCCAGCAGCTTCACCGGGGGGCGAAGCGGCTACACCTTC CASSFTGGRSGYTF
. . TRBJ2-2 TRBV2 TGTGCCAGCAGCAACATAGGGGTTGGGGAGCTGTTTTTT CASSNIGVGELFF
. . TRBJ2-7 TRBV10-3 TGTGCCAGCAGTTACGGTTGGGCCAGCCCCTACGAGCAGTACTTC CASSYGWASPYEQYF
. many TRBJ1-2 TRBV10-3 TGTGCCATCAGTGTGGGGGGGTATGGCTACACCTTC CAISVGGYGYTF
. many TRBJ1-2 TRBV20-1 TGCAGTGGGAGGGACCCATCTAACTATGGCTACACCTTC CSGRDPSNYGYTF
TRBD1 . TRBJ1-6 TRBV7-8 TGTGCCAGCAGCATGGGACAGGGAATTTCACCCCCCCACTTT CASSMGQGISPPHF
TRBD2 . TRBJ2-1 TRBV7-2 TGTGCCAGCATCTCGGCGGGGGGCCTAAATGAGCAGTTCTTC CASISAGGLNEQFF
TRBD1 many TRBJ1-2 TRBV29-1 TGCAGCGCTGAGGGACAGTTGAACTATGGCTACACCTTC CSAEGQLNYGYTF
. . TRBJ2-7 TRBV10-3 TGTGCCATCAGTGAGAGCTCCTACGAGCAGTACTTC CAISESSYEQYF
. many TRBJ1-5 TRBV20-1 TGCAGTGCTCATCAATTCGGGGCCTTGTATCAGCCCCAGCATTTT CSAHQFGALYQPQHF
. . TRBJ2-5 TRBV2 TGTGCCAGCAGTGGGGACTTTAGGGAGACCCAGTACTTC CASSGDFRETQYF
TRBD2 once TRBJ2-1 TRBV7-9 TGTGCCAGCAGCCCGCCTCTCCGCCACAGCGGGGGGACAGTGGAAAATGAGCAGTTCTTC CASSPPLRHSGGTVENEQFF
. . TRBJ1-6 TRBV20-1 TGCAGTGCTAGAGGCCTAGCAGCAGACAATTCACCCCTCCACTTT CSARGLAADNSPLHF
TRBD1 once TRBJ2-7 TRBV24-1 TGCGCCAGCAGTGAGTCGGGGACAGGGGGCGAGGACGAGCAGTACTTC CASSESGTGGEDEQYF
. . TRBJ2-3 TRBV10-2 TGCGCCAGCAGGCGGACGGCCGATAGCACAGATACGCAGTATTTT CASRRTADSTDTQYF
. . TRBJ2-6 TRBV3-1 TGTGCCAGCAGCCAAGATGGCCTGACCTCTGGGGCCAACGTCCTGACTTTC CASSQDGLTSGANVLTF
. . TRBJ1-6 TRBV10-3 TGTGCCATCAGTGAGTCAGCGGGGGGGCCTGGGGAGCTCAGGACACCCCTCCACTTT CAISESAGGPGELRTPLHF
. many TRBJ1-6 TRBV11-2 TGTGCCAGCAGCTTTAACCTCCCGGGACCGAATAATTCACCCCTCCACTTT CASSFNLPGPNNSPLHF
TRBD1 many TRBJ1-1 TRBV2 TGTGCCAGCAGTCCCGGGACAGGGGTTCACACTGAAGCTTTCTTT CASSPGTGVHTEAFF
. many TRBJ2-7 TRBV28 TGTGCCAGCAGGGCACCGGGACAAGTCTACGAGCAGTACTTC CASRAPGQVYEQYF
. . TRBJ1-6 TRBV6-5 TGTGCCAGCAGAGAGACGGGACGCAATTCACCCCTCCACTTT CASRETGRNSPLHF
. many TRBJ2-3 TRBV20-1 TGCAGTGCTAGAGAACCACTGAGTACGGATACGCAGTATTTT CSAREPLSTDTQYF
TRBD1 many TRBJ1-2 TRBV20-1 TGCAGTGCCTCGACAGGGGGGGACTATGGCTACACCTTC CSASTGGDYGYTF
. . TRBJ1-6 TRBV7-2 TGTGCCAGCAGCCTTTCCCTCCCACCCCTCCACTTT CASSLSLPPLHF
. . TRBJ2-2 TRBV7-6 TGTGCCAGCAGACTAGGAGGGGATGGGACCGGGGAGCTGTTTTTT CASRLGGDGTGELFF